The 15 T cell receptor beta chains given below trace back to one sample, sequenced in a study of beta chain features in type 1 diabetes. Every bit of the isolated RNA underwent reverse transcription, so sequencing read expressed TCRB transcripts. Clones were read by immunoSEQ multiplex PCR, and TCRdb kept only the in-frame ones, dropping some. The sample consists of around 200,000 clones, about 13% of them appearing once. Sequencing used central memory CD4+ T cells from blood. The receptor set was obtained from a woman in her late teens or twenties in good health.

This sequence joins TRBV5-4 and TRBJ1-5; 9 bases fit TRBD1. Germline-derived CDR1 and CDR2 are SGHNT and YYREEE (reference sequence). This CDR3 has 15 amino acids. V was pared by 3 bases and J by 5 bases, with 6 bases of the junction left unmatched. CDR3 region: CASSSKDRGDQPQHF. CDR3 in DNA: TGTGCCAGCAGCTCCAAGGACAGGGGAGATCAGCCCCAGCATTTT.

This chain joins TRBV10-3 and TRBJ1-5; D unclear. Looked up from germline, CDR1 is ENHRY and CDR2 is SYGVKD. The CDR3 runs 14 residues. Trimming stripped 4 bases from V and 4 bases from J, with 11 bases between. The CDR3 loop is CAISGFGGNQPQHF. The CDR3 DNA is TGTGCCATCAGTGGGTTCGGAGGGAATCAGCCCCAGCATTTT.

The CDR3 DNA is TGTGCCTGGGGACAGGCGAGCTCTGGGGCCAACGTCCTGACTTTC. Its translation is CAWGQASSGANVLTF. The J gene is TRBJ2-6, the V gene TRBV30; 7 bases match TRBD1. There are 15 residues in the CDR3. V lost 5 bases, J lost 0 bases, and 4 bases stayed unmatched. The germline gives CDR1 GTSNPN, CDR2 SVGIG (reference sequence).

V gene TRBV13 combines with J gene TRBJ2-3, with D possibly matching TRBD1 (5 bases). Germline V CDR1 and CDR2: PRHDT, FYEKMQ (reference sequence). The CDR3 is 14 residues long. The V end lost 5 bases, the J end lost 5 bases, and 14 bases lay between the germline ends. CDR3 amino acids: CASSRAREKDTQYF. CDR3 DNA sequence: TGTGCCAGCAGCCGGGCCAGGGAAAAAGATACGCAGTATTTT.

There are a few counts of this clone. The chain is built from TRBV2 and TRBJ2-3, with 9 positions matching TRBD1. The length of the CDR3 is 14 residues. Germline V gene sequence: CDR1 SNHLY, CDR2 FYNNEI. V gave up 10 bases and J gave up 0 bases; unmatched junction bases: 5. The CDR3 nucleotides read TGTGCCAACTTACAGGGGGCAAGCACAGATACGCAGTATTTT. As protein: CANLQGASTDTQYF.

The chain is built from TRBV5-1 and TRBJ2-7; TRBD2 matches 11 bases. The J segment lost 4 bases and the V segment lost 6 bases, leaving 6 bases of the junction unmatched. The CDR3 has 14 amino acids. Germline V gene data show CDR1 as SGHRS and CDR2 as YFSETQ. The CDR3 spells CASTPGLAAYEQYF. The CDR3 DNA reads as TGCGCCAGCACCCCGGGACTAGCGGCTTACGAGCAGTACTTC.

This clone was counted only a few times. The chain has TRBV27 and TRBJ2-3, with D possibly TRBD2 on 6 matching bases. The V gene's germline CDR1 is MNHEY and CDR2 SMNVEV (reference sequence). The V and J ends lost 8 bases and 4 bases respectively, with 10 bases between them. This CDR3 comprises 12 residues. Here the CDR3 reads CASRGIADTQYF. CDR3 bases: TGTGCCAGCCGCGGGATCGCAGATACGCAGTATTTT.

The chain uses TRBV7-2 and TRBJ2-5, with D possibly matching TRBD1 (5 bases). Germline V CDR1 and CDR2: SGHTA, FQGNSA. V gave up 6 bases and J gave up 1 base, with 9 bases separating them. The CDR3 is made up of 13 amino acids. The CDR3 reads CASRPGLQETQYF. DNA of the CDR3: TGTGCCAGCAGACCAGGGCTCCAAGAGACCCAGTACTTC.

The chain's CDR3 is CASSHPGIRRSSYEQYF. Here the CDR3 DNA reads TGTGCCAGCAGCCACCCGGGAATCAGGAGAAGCTCCTACGAGCAGTACTTC. V is TRBV28 and J is TRBJ2-7, with D possibly matching TRBD2 (5 bases). CDR1 and CDR2 (germline): MDHEN, SYDVKM. This CDR3 spans 17 amino acids. V dropped 6 bases and J dropped 0 bases, with 21 bases sitting between them.

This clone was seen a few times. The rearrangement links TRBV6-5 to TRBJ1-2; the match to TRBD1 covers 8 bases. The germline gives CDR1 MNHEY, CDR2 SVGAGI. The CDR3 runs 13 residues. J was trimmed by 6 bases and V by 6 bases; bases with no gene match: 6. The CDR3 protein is CASRAGGKDGYTF. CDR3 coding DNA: TGTGCCAGCAGGGCAGGGGGCAAGGATGGCTACACCTTC.

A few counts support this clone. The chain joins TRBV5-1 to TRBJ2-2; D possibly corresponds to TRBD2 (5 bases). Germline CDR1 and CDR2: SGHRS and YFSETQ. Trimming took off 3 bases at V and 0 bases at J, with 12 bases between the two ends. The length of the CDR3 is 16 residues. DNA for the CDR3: TGCGCCAGCAGCTCCCAGCGGACCTCGAACACCGGGGAGCTGTTTTTT. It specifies CASSSQRTSNTGELFF.

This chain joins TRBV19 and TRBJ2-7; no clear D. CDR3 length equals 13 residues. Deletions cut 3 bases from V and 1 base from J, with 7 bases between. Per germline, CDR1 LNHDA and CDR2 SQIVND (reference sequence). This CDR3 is CASSIQQSYEQYF. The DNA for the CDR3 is TGTGCCAGTAGTATTCAACAGTCCTACGAGCAGTACTTC.

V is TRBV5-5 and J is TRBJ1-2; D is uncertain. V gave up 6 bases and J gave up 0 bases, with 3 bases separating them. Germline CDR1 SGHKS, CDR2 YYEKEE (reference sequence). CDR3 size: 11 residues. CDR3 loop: CASTANYGYTF. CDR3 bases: TGTGCCAGCACCGCTAACTATGGCTACACCTTC.

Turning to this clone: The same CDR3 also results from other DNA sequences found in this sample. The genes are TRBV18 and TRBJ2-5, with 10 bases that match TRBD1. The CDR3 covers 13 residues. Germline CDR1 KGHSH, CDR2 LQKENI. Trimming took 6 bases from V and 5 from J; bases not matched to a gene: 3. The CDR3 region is CASSPGQGETQYF. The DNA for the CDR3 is TGTGCCAGCTCGCCGGGACAGGGGGAGACCCAGTACTTC.

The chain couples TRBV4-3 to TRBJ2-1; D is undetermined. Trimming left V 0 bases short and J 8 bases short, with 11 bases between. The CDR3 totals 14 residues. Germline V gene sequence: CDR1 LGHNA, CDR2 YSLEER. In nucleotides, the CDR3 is TGCGCCAGCAGCCAAGATATGGGCCGCGATGAGCAGTTCTTC. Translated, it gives CASSQDMGRDEQFF.